These 25 T cell receptor beta chains share one sample of origin, sequenced in a study of liver allograft versus peripheral blood T cells. At the level of the study: Liver transplant recipients had T cell receptor repertoires compared between transplanted liver and peripheral blood.

TCRdb called the reads again in MiXCR, with one record for every CDR3 protein. The data hold about 11,000 distinct CDR3 sequences, with about a quarter observed a single time. These TCRs come from a human patient who had a liver transplant. A subset of T cells may come from the graft donor.

By share, this clonotype counts as medium-sized. The chain recombines TRBV6-1 with TRBJ1-2, with D maybe TRBD1 (5 bases). The V gene's germline CDR1 is MNHNS and CDR2 SASEGT. V was clipped by 3 bases and J by 4 bases, with 12 bases between them. The CDR3 spans 14 residues. CDR3 amino acids: CASSEYVDSYGYTF. The DNA of the CDR3 is TGTGCCAGCAGTGAGTACGTAGACAGCTATGGCTACACCTTC.

In its sample, this clonotype ranks as medium-sized (0.01 to 0.1%). This chain uses TRBV6-1 with TRBJ1-2; 7 bases are a match to TRBD1. The CDR3 contains 12 residues. Germline V gene data show CDR1 as MNHNS and CDR2 as SASEGT. V gave up 8 bases and J gave up 2 bases; unmatched junction bases: 2. The CDR3 is CASPGQNYGYTF. In nucleotides, the CDR3 is TGTGCCAGCCCGGGACAGAACTATGGCTACACCTTC.

V gene TRBV12-3 or TRBV12-4 combines with J gene TRBJ2-2, with 7 bases aligning to TRBD2. Trimming took 8 bases from V and 2 from J; bases not matched to a gene: 17. This CDR3 region has 18 residues. The CDR3 sequence: CASHSPFRGSSNTGELFF. CDR3 sequence (DNA): TGTGCCAGCCATTCCCCCTTTCGCGGGAGTAGTAACACCGGGGAGCTGTTTTTT.

Relative to its sample, this clonotype is medium-sized. J is TRBJ2-7 and V is TRBV6-5, with D unclear. Deletions cut 1 base from V and 2 bases from J, with 12 bases between. The CDR3 sequence is 15 residues long. CDR1 is MNHEY and CDR2 is SVGAGI in the germline V gene. In DNA form, the CDR3 reads TGTGCCAGCAGTTACTATGGGAAATATGCCTACGAGCAGTACTTC. Amino acids: CASSYYGKYAYEQYF.

The rearrangement uses TRBV28 and TRBJ1-2; 9 bases are shared with TRBD1. The CDR3 is made up of 12 amino acids. J gave up 7 bases and V 4 bases, and 1 base lay outside the gene matches. Germline assignment: CDR1 MDHEN and CDR2 SYDVKM. In DNA, the CDR3 is TGTGCCAGCAGTTGGGGACAGGGTGGCTACACCTTC. Its translation is CASSWGQGGYTF.

This sequence joins TRBV20-1 and TRBJ1-4, with TRBD1 matching over 12 bases. Germline V gene sequence: CDR1 DFQATT, CDR2 SNEGSKA (reference sequence). Unmatched junction bases numbered 6, after V lost 5 bases and J lost 5 bases. The CDR3 is 15 residues long. This CDR3 reads CSASRDRGRNEKLFF. CDR3 coding DNA: TGCAGTGCTTCCCGGGACAGGGGGCGGAATGAAAAACTGTTTTTT.

Comment on this clonotype: A single base separates this from a much larger clone, so it may be a read error. This chain links TRBV29-1 with TRBJ1-2; TRBD1 is a possible D gene (5 bases). CDR1 SQVTM and CDR2 ANQGSEA come from the germline V gene. This CDR3 region has 11 residues. Between the trimmed V and J ends, which lost 1 base and 10 bases, there was a span of 10 bases. CDR3 sequence (DNA): TGCAGCGTTGAAGGCAGGGAGCTCTACACCTTC. This sequence encodes CSVEGRELYTF. Looking up the rest from reference TRBV29-1 and TRBJ1-2 gives the full variable domain: SAVISQKPSRDICQRGTSLTIQCQVDSQVTMMFWYRQQPGQSLTLIATANQGSEATYESGFVIDKFPISRPNLTFSTLTVSNMSPEDSSIYLCSVEGRELYTFGSGTRLTVV.

By frequency in the sample, this clonotype is medium-sized. The chain couples TRBV10-3 to TRBJ1-6, with D possibly being TRBD1 (5 bases). The germline V gene encodes CDR1 ENHRY and CDR2 SYGVKD. V was clipped by 6 bases and J by 9 bases, with 9 bases between them. The CDR3 covers 12 residues. The CDR3 sequence is CAIRTGTSPLHF. The CDR3, as DNA: TGTGCCATCAGGACGGGGACTTCACCCCTCCACTTT.

The rearrangement uses TRBV9 and TRBJ1-1; 9 nucleotides match TRBD1. The CDR3 length is 14 residues. From germline, CDR1 is SGDLS and CDR2 YYNGEE. After removal of 3 bases from V and 4 bases from J, the junction contained 4 bases not matched to a gene. This CDR3 reads CASSAGTGSTEAFF. CDR3 bases: TGTGCCAGCAGCGCCGGGACAGGGAGCACTGAAGCTTTCTTT.

A note on this clonotype: A much larger clone differs by one base, so this may be a read error. The V gene is TRBV19, the J gene TRBJ1-1; 8 positions agree with TRBD1. Germline V gives CDR1 LNHDA, CDR2 SQIVND (reference sequence). The CDR3 sequence is 16 residues long. The DNA for the CDR3 is TGTGTCAGTAGTATAGAGGCAGGGGGCCAAAAAACTGAAGCTTTCTTT. It is translated as CVSSIEAGGQKTEAFF.

This clonotype is judged medium-sized. The chain is built from TRBV29-1 and TRBJ2-7; 7 nucleotides align to TRBD1. The V gene's germline CDR1 is SQVTM and CDR2 ANQGSEA. Germline trimming cut 3 bases from V and 0 bases from J; bases unmatched to any gene: 8. The CDR3 contains 15 residues. CDR3 sequence reads: CSVDSQGEASYEQYF. For the CDR3, the DNA is TGCAGCGTTGATAGTCAGGGGGAAGCCTCCTACGAGCAGTACTTC.

This clonotype was recorded at least ten times. The rearrangement uses TRBV10-3 and TRBJ2-7, with D maybe TRBD1 (5 bases). The CDR3 runs 13 residues. Germline lookup yields CDR1 ENHRY and CDR2 SYGVKD. Trimming took off 6 bases at V and 2 bases at J, with 11 bases between the two ends. In DNA form, the CDR3 reads TGTGCCATCAGCCAGACAGAGGCCTACGAGCAGTACTTC. As protein: CAISQTEAYEQYF.

The chain is built from TRBV28 and TRBJ1-6, with 8 nucleotides matching TRBD1. CDR1 and CDR2 (germline): MDHEN, SYDVKM. This CDR3 has 18 residues. V gave up 5 bases and J gave up 6 bases; unmatched junction bases: 15. CDR3 nucleotide sequence: TGTGCCAGCAGTCCGAACCTACAGGGGGGGAGTTTTAATTCACCCCTCCACTTT. It specifies CASSPNLQGGSFNSPLHF. The variable domain in full, completed from reference TRBV28 and TRBJ1-6, reads DVKVTQSSRYLVKRTGEKVFLECVQDMDHENMFWYRQDPGLGLRLIYFSYDVKMKEKGDIPEGYSVSREKKERFSLILESASTNQTSMYLCASSPNLQGGSFNSPLHFGNGTRLTVT.

Regarding this clonotype: A much bigger clone sits one base away, suggesting this may be a read error. This chain uses TRBV6-5 with TRBJ1-4; possibly TRBD1 for D (5 bases). The CDR3 is 16 residues long. Germline CDR1 reads MNHEY; CDR2 reads SVGAGI. Trimming took off 5 bases at V and 12 bases at J, with 25 bases between the two ends. CDR3 residues: CASSEAIGVQMTELFF. The CDR3 nucleotides are TGTGCCAGCAGTGAAGCGATAGGAGTCCAGATGACAGAACTGTTTTTT.

The chain joins TRBV20-1 to TRBJ1-4, with D possibly being TRBD1 (5 bases). The ends were cut back, 0 bases at V and 8 bases at J, with 16 bases in the middle. Germline assignment: CDR1 DFQATT and CDR2 SNEGSKA (reference sequence). The CDR3 consists of 15 residues. The CDR3 region is CSARDFAGLGEKLFF. The CDR3 DNA is TGCAGTGCTAGAGATTTCGCGGGACTCGGGGAAAAACTGTTTTTT.

The chain uses TRBV6-2 or TRBV6-3 and TRBJ1-1, with D perhaps matching TRBD1 (6 bases). The CDR3 is made up of 14 amino acids. Germline V gene lookup returns CDR1 MNHEY and CDR2 SVGEGT. V was trimmed by 2 bases and J by 1 base, leaving 8 bases between them. The CDR3 DNA is TGTGCCAGCAGTTACACCAGGGGGAACACTGAAGCTTTCTTT. Translation gives CASSYTRGNTEAFF.

V gene TRBV7-3 combines with J gene TRBJ2-2; 8 nucleotides agree with TRBD2. The V segment lost 5 bases and the J segment 6 bases; nucleotides outside the gene matches: 11. The CDR3 contains 16 residues. CDR1 and CDR2 (germline): SGHTA, FQGTGA. The CDR3 coding sequence is TGTGCCAGCAGCCCACGACCGGGACTAGTGGCCGGGGAGCTGTTTTTT. It specifies CASSPRPGLVAGELFF.

The rearrangement joins TRBV6-2 or TRBV6-3 to TRBJ1-1; D may be TRBD1 (5 bases). The CDR3 loop spans 19 amino acids. V lost 2 bases and J lost 4, with 26 bases in between. Germline CDR1 and CDR2: MNHEY and SVGEGT. The CDR3 loop reads CASSYPLPPGGGRITEAFF. The CDR3, as DNA: TGTGCCAGCAGTTACCCGCTACCCCCCGGGGGAGGGAGGATCACTGAAGCTTTCTTT.

By share, this clonotype counts as medium-sized. The chain combines TRBV6-1 with TRBJ1-5, with D unresolved. Looked up from germline, CDR1 is MNHNS and CDR2 is SASEGT. V lost 1 base and J 9 bases, leaving 19 bases between the germline ends. The CDR3 totals 16 residues. The CDR3 sequence is CASSEEDGKVARPQHF. The CDR3 region has the DNA TGTGCCAGCAGTGAAGAGGATGGGAAAGTGGCCAGGCCCCAGCATTTT.

This clonotype is medium-sized in the sample. In DNA form, the CDR3 reads TGTGCCAGCTCACCACCTGGCAGTCAGCCCCAGCATTTT. Its translation: CASSPPGSQPQHF. The V call is TRBV18, the J call TRBJ1-5; no definite D call. Germline CDR1 and CDR2: KGHSH and LQKENI. The CDR3 totals 13 residues. The V gene lost 0 bases and the J gene lost 6 bases, with 6 bases spanning the gap.

This clonotype was detected many times. This CDR3 reads CASSLKEGRNTEAFF. For the CDR3, the DNA is TGTGCCAGCAGTTTAAAAGAGGGCCGAAACACTGAAGCTTTCTTT. The gene calls are TRBV27 and TRBJ1-1, with no clear D. In germline, CDR1 is MNHEY, CDR2 SMNVEV (reference sequence). The CDR3 extends over 15 amino acids. The germline V and J ends were trimmed by 2 bases and 2 bases, with 12 bases remaining between them.

This clonotype has more than one count but fewer than ten. V gene TRBV19 combines with J gene TRBJ1-5; unclear D gene. Germline V lookup: CDR1 LNHDA, CDR2 SQIVND (reference sequence). CDR3 length equals 15 residues. V was clipped by 7 bases and J by 4 bases, with 17 bases between them. Written as DNA, the CDR3 is TGTGCCAGTACCGGGTGGGAGGGCGCTAATCAGCCCCAGCATTTT. Amino acid sequence: CASTGWEGANQPQHF.

This chain joins TRBV6-5 and TRBJ2-7; TRBD1 matches 7 bases. J was trimmed by 2 bases and V by 3 bases; bases with no gene match: 7. Germline V gives CDR1 MNHEY, CDR2 SVGAGI. This CDR3 is built from 15 residues. This CDR3 is CASSYNRDRAYEQYF. In DNA form, the CDR3 reads TGTGCCAGCAGTTATAACCGGGACAGAGCCTACGAGCAGTACTTC.

At least ten counts were recorded for this clonotype. This chain links TRBV28 with TRBJ2-7; D is undetermined. Germline CDR1 and CDR2: MDHEN and SYDVKM. Trimming cost V 5 bases and J 2 bases, with 7 bases left between them. The CDR3 sequence is 12 residues long. The CDR3 here is CASSHRTYEQYF. CDR3 nucleotides: TGTGCCAGCAGTCACCGGACCTACGAGCAGTACTTC.

Comment on this clonotype: This sequence may be a read error, since a much larger clone differs from it by one base. The J gene is TRBJ1-4, the V gene TRBV18; a weak D match, TRBD1 (6 bases). The CDR3 covers 15 residues. CDR1 and CDR2 (germline): KGHSH, LQKENI. CDR3 nucleotide sequence: TGTTCCAGCTCACCACCCGCCTTTCAGGGGGAAAAACTGTTTTTT. Encoded protein: CSSSPPAFQGEKLFF.